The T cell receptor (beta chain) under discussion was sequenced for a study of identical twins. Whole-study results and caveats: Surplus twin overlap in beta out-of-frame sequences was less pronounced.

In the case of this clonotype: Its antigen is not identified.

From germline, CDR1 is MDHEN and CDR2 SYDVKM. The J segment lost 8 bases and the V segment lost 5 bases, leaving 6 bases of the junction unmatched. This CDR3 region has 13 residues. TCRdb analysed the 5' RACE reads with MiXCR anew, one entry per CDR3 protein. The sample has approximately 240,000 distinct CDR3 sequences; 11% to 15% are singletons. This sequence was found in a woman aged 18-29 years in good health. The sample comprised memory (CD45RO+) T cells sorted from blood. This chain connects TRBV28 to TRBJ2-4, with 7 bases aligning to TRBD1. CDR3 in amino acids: CASSVPRGYIQYF. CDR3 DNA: TGTGCCAGCAGTGTTCCCAGGGGGTACATTCAGTACTTC.